The 17 T cell receptor beta chains below were found in one sample sequenced in a study of blood T cell repertoires in COVID-19. TCRdb keeps only in-frame clones here, not all; method: immunoSEQ multiplex PCR. The sample has approximately 74,000 clones; around 89% are singletons. Sequencing used peripheral blood. These receptors came from a woman in her sixties or seventies with acute or convalescent COVID-19.

This clone was counted once. The CDR3 reads CASSQSGTGGSGANVLTF. The CDR3 DNA follows: TGCGCCAGCAGTCAATCGGGGACAGGGGGCTCTGGGGCCAACGTCCTGACTTTC. The genes are TRBV23-1 and TRBJ2-6; TRBD1 agrees at 11 bases. TRBV23-1 is noted as an ORF with a role that remains uncertain. V gave up 0 bases and J gave up 0 bases; unmatched junction bases: 1. The CDR3 has 18 residues.

The chain recombines TRBV19 with TRBJ1-1; D is ambiguous. The germline V and J ends were trimmed by 8 bases and 0 bases, with 10 bases remaining between them. This CDR3 is 13 amino acids long. The germline CDR1 and CDR2 sequences are LNHDA and SQIVND (reference sequence). The CDR3 bases are TGTGCCAGTGCCCGAGGGATGAACACTGAAGCTTTCTTT. Translation: CASARGMNTEAFF.

The chain is built from TRBV9 and TRBJ1-3, with no clear D. The V gene's germline CDR1 is SGDLS and CDR2 YYNGEE. The ends were cut back, 0 bases at V and 3 bases at J, with 7 bases in the middle. This CDR3 region has 14 residues. The CDR3 region has the DNA TGTGCCAGCAGCGTAGTGTCCAGTGGAAACACCATATATTTT. Protein: CASSVVSSGNTIYF. The full variable domain, its missing parts supplied by reference TRBV9 and TRBJ1-3, is DSGVTQTPKHLITATGQRVTLRCSPRSGDLSVYWYQQSLDQGLQFLIQYYNGEERAKGNILERFSAQQFPDLHSELNLSSLELGDSALYFCASSVVSSGNTIYFGEGSWLTVV.

V and J are TRBV18 and TRBJ2-7, with a weak D call TRBD2 (6 bases). CDR3 length: 13 residues. Germline V gene lookup returns CDR1 KGHSH and CDR2 LQKENI. Trimming took 6 bases from V and 3 from J, leaving 12 bases between them. The CDR3 nucleotides are TGTGCCAGCTCCCTCCGGGAGAACTACGAGCAGTACGTC. This sequence encodes CASSLRENYEQYV.

The chain uses TRBV5-4 and TRBJ1-1; 9 nucleotides agree with TRBD1. J gave up 2 bases and V 5 bases, and 1 base lay outside the gene matches. Germline V gene lookup returns CDR1 SGHNT and CDR2 YYREEE (reference sequence). This CDR3 spans 13 amino acids. The CDR3 DNA follows: TGTGCCAGCAGTACAGGGGGCAACACTGAAGCTTTCTTT. Translation: CASSTGGNTEAFF.

This chain uses TRBV7-9 with TRBJ1-2, with D possibly being TRBD1 (5 bases). Germline V gene data show CDR1 as SEHNR and CDR2 as FQNEAQ (reference sequence). V gave up 4 bases and J gave up 7 bases, with 19 bases separating them. The CDR3 covers 15 residues. The CDR3: CASSYPGLNPSGYTF. CDR3 nucleotide sequence: TGTGCCAGCAGCTATCCGGGACTCAACCCTAGTGGCTACACCTTC. Full variable domain (outside the CDR3, taken from reference TRBV7-9 and TRBJ1-2): DTGVSQNPRHKITKRGQNVTFRCDPISEHNRLYWYRQTLGQGPEFLTYFQNEAQLEKSRLLSDRFSAERPKGSFSTLEIQRTEQGDSAMYLCASSYPGLNPSGYTFGSGTRLTVV.

The chain carries TRBV3-1 (or the pseudogene TRBV3-2) and TRBJ1-2; 7 bases are shared with TRBD1. The V gene's germline CDR1 is LGHDT and CDR2 YNNKEL (reference sequence). The CDR3 totals 13 residues. The V segment lost 6 bases and the J segment 6 bases; nucleotides outside the gene matches: 7. CDR3 coding DNA: TGTGCCAGCAGAACCCAGGGGGACGATGGCTACACCTTC. This translates into CASRTQGDDGYTF.

The chain links TRBV7-9 to TRBJ1-1; D call uncertain. The V gene lost 2 bases and the J gene lost 4 bases, with 8 bases spanning the gap. CDR1 and CDR2 (germline): SEHNR, FQNEAQ (reference sequence). CDR3 length: 13 amino acids. The CDR3 DNA reads as TGTGCCAGCAGCTTATATGGAGGCACTGAAGCTTTCTTT. Translated: CASSLYGGTEAFF.

V is TRBV15 and J is TRBJ2-1; 7 bases are a match to TRBD2. Trimming cost V 1 base and J 4 bases; bases outside gene matches: 7. This CDR3 comprises 16 residues. Germline V lookup: CDR1 LNHNV, CDR2 YYDKDF (reference sequence). In nucleotides, the CDR3 is TGTGCCACCAGCAGAGTAGGGAGGGGCTTTTACAATGAGCAGTTCTTC. This codes for CATSRVGRGFYNEQFF.

This sequence joins TRBV5-4 and TRBJ2-3; 10 nucleotides agree with TRBD2. Losses at the gene ends were 4 bases for V and 3 bases for J; bases not matched to a gene: 8. Germline CDR1 reads SGHNT; CDR2 reads YYREEE (reference sequence). CDR3 length equals 16 residues. The DNA of the CDR3 is TGTGCCAGCAGCCTGGCAGGACTAGCGGAAACAGATACGCAGTATTTT. Protein product: CASSLAGLAETDTQYF.

This clone has a handful of counts. The chain recombines TRBV27 with TRBJ1-3; tentative D call: TRBD1 (6 bases). The CDR3 consists of 15 residues. V lost 6 bases to trimming and J lost 0 bases, with 12 bases between them. Per germline, CDR1 MNHEY and CDR2 SMNVEV (reference sequence). CDR3 residues: CASSSMDSSGNTIYF. In DNA form, the CDR3 reads TGTGCCAGCAGCTCAATGGACAGCTCTGGAAACACCATATATTTT.

This sequence joins TRBV6-1 and TRBJ1-3; D not certain. The CDR3 covers 15 residues. CDR1 is MNHNS and CDR2 is SASEGT in the germline V gene. Trimming stripped 0 bases from V and 0 bases from J, with 6 bases between. DNA of the CDR3: TGTGCCAGCAGTGAAGCTCCGGGCTCTGGAAACACCATATATTTT. It codes for CASSEAPGSGNTIYF.

The chain carries TRBV7-2 and TRBJ2-7, with D tentatively TRBD1 (6 bases). Trimming took 0 bases from V and 5 from J, leaving 8 bases between them. There are 13 residues in the CDR3. Germline V gives CDR1 SGHTA, CDR2 FQGNSA. In nucleotides, the CDR3 is TGTGCCAGCAGCTTAGCGGGGGCGGACGAGCAGTACGTC. This sequence encodes CASSLAGADEQYV.

The rearrangement joins TRBV20-1 to TRBJ2-3, with D possibly matching TRBD1 (5 bases). The CDR3 runs to 17 residues. Germline V gene lookup returns CDR1 DFQATT and CDR2 SNEGSKA (reference sequence). V lost 3 bases and J lost 2, with 21 bases in between. In DNA form, the CDR3 reads TGCAGTGCTAGTCCTGAAGCTAAGACAGCCTTCACAGATACGCAGTATTTT. Its protein product is CSASPEAKTAFTDTQYF.

The genes are TRBV7-2 and TRBJ2-2; D is ambiguous. Trimming took off 3 bases at V and 3 bases at J, with 8 bases between the two ends. Germline CDR1 reads SGHTA; CDR2 reads FQGNSA. This CDR3 spans 14 amino acids. The CDR3 nucleotides are TGTGCCAGCAGCTTTACGAGTTACACCGGGGAGCTGTTTTTT. Protein: CASSFTSYTGELFF.

This sequence joins TRBV6-4 and TRBJ2-5; tentative D call: TRBD2 (6 bases). Trimming pared 5 bases from V and 2 bases from J, leaving 12 bases between. This CDR3 has 14 residues. Per germline, CDR1 MRHNA and CDR2 SNTAGT. Written as DNA, the CDR3 is TGTGCCAGCAGTCCCTCAGGAGGGCAAGAGACCCAGTACTTC. Amino acid sequence: CASSPSGGQETQYF.

The V and J genes are TRBV28 and TRBJ1-1; D not resolved. The CDR3 contains 16 residues. The germline CDR1 and CDR2 sequences are MDHEN and SYDVKM. The germline V and J ends were trimmed by 6 bases and 9 bases, with 26 bases remaining between them. CDR3 residues: CASSPTQGKDRGKAFF. The CDR3 DNA is TGTGCCAGCAGCCCCACTCAAGGGAAGGATCGGGGAAAAGCTTTCTTT.